This is a list of T cell receptor beta chains from one sample in a study of T cell responses to AZD1222 COVID-19 vaccine. Using immunoSEQ multiplex PCR, the repertoire was profiled, and TCRdb retains in-frame clones only, with some absent. Of roughly 150,000 clones in the sample, around 94% were seen once. The source material was peripheral blood, sampled 28 days after the second AZD1222 dose. The receptor set was obtained from an adult who received the AZD1222 COVID-19 vaccine. CDR3s include the opening cysteine and the closing phenylalanine or tryptophan. A D gene is named only where the DNA matches it firmly. Rows give clone size only sometimes, using once, few, many, or a class for an expanded clone.

clone_size: NA
v_call: TRBV4-1
j_call: TRBJ1-2
d_call: TRBD1
cdr3_aa: CASSHPDDSGGYGYTF
cdr3_nt: TGCGCCAGCAGCCACCCGGATGATTCAGGGGGATATGGCTACACCTTC

clone_size: few
v_call: TRBV5-8
j_call: TRBJ1-4
d_call: TRBD1
cdr3_aa: CASSFYRGANEKLFF
cdr3_nt: TGTGCCAGCAGCTTTTACAGGGGGGCTAATGAAAAACTGTTTTTT

clone_size: NA
v_call: TRBV6-5
j_call: TRBJ2-2
d_call: NA
cdr3_aa: CACEPGHLNTGELFF
cdr3_nt: TGTGCCTGTGAACCGGGACACCTCAACACCGGGGAGCTGTTTTTT

clone_size: NA
v_call: TRBV6-4
j_call: TRBJ2-5
d_call: TRBD2
cdr3_aa: CATLGSGGQETQYF
cdr3_nt: TGTGCCACGCTTGGTAGCGGGGGGCAAGAGACCCAGTACTTC

clone_size: NA
v_call: TRBV6-4
j_call: TRBJ1-6
d_call: NA
cdr3_aa: CASSDGRSYNSPLHF
cdr3_nt: TGTGCCAGCAGTGACGGACGCTCCTATAATTCACCCCTCCACTTT

clone_size: NA
v_call: TRBV6-6
j_call: TRBJ1-5
d_call: NA
cdr3_aa: CASSYGTERRNQPQHF
cdr3_nt: TGTGCCAGCAGTTACGGCACAGAACGGAGGAATCAGCCCCAGCATTTT

clone_size: NA
v_call: TRBV27
j_call: TRBJ2-1
d_call: TRBD2
cdr3_aa: CASSSQAGGRYNEQFF
cdr3_nt: TGTGCCAGCAGTTCCCAAGCGGGGGGGCGGTACAATGAGCAGTTCTTC

clone_size: few
v_call: TRBV3-1/TRBV3-2
j_call: TRBJ2-5
d_call: NA
cdr3_aa: CASSRNSGLQETQYF
cdr3_nt: TGTGCCAGCAGCCGGAATTCCGGGCTTCAAGAGACCCAGTACTTC

clone_size: NA
v_call: TRBV12-3/TRBV12-4
j_call: TRBJ1-5
d_call: NA
cdr3_aa: CASSGRGNQPQHF
cdr3_nt: TGTGCCAGCAGCGGGAGGGGGAATCAGCCCCAGCATTTT

clone_size: NA
v_call: TRBV4-3
j_call: TRBJ2-1
d_call: NA
cdr3_aa: CASSQEGRWDEQFF
cdr3_nt: TGCGCCAGCAGCCAAGAAGGGCGGTGGGATGAGCAGTTCTTC

clone_size: NA
v_call: TRBV7-9
j_call: TRBJ2-1
d_call: NA
cdr3_aa: CASSPRFGRDEQFF
cdr3_nt: TGTGCCAGCAGCCCCCGATTTGGAAGGGATGAGCAGTTCTTC

clone_size: NA
v_call: TRBV2
j_call: TRBJ2-2
d_call: NA
cdr3_aa: CASGASGTGELFF
cdr3_nt: TGTGCCAGCGGGGCCAGTGGCACCGGGGAGCTGTTTTTT

clone_size: NA
v_call: TRBV19
j_call: TRBJ1-5
d_call: NA
cdr3_aa: CASTPTGDSNQPQHF
cdr3_nt: TGTGCCAGTACTCCGACAGGAGATAGCAATCAGCCCCAGCATTTT

clone_size: NA
v_call: TRBV5-5
j_call: TRBJ1-3
d_call: NA
cdr3_aa: CASSPSVWNGNTIYF
cdr3_nt: TGTGCCAGCAGCCCCAGCGTGTGGAATGGAAACACCATATATTTT

clone_size: once
v_call: TRBV3-1/TRBV3-2
j_call: TRBJ2-2
d_call: NA
cdr3_aa: CASSSTVTGELFF
cdr3_nt: TGTGCCAGCAGCTCGACGGTTACCGGGGAGCTGTTTTTT

clone_size: NA
v_call: TRBV28
j_call: TRBJ1-2
d_call: NA
cdr3_aa: CASSPGDPLSYGYTF
cdr3_nt: TGTGCCAGCAGTCCAGGGGACCCGCTTTCCTATGGCTACACCTTC

clone_size: once
v_call: TRBV5-1
j_call: TRBJ1-3
d_call: NA
cdr3_aa: CASSPPGFRNTIYF
cdr3_nt: TGCGCCAGCAGCCCCCCGGGATTTAGGAACACCATATATTTT

clone_size: NA
v_call: TRBV19
j_call: TRBJ2-3
d_call: NA
cdr3_aa: CATLMSTSDTQYF
cdr3_nt: TGTGCCACCCTTATGTCCACTTCAGATACGCAGTATTTT

clone_size: few
v_call: TRBV19
j_call: TRBJ2-2
d_call: NA
cdr3_aa: CASLDRPNTGELFF
cdr3_nt: TGTGCCAGTCTCGACAGGCCCAACACCGGGGAGCTGTTTTTT

clone_size: NA
v_call: TRBV4-2
j_call: TRBJ1-2
d_call: NA
cdr3_aa: CASSQDSLVRGYTF
cdr3_nt: TGTGCCAGCAGCCAAGATTCCCTAGTAAGAGGCTACACCTTC

clone_size: NA
v_call: TRBV24-1
j_call: TRBJ1-2
d_call: NA
cdr3_aa: CATSDLLGGGGYTF
cdr3_nt: TGTGCCACCAGTGATTTATTGGGAGGAGGCGGCTACACCTTC

clone_size: once
v_call: TRBV7-2
j_call: TRBJ2-5
d_call: NA
cdr3_aa: CASSLWAQETQYF
cdr3_nt: TGTGCCAGCAGCTTATGGGCCCAAGAGACCCAGTACTTC

clone_size: NA
v_call: TRBV5-1
j_call: TRBJ1-2
d_call: NA
cdr3_aa: CASSAPNTPSGNYGYTF
cdr3_nt: TGCGCCAGCTCGGCCCCCAACACTCCCAGCGGAAACTATGGCTACACCTTC

clone_size: once
v_call: TRBV9
j_call: TRBJ1-1
d_call: NA
cdr3_aa: CASSAGRGGRNFEAFF
cdr3_nt: TGTGCCAGCAGCGCCGGGCGGGGGGGCAGGAATTTTGAAGCTTTCTTT

clone_size: once
v_call: TRBV7-2
j_call: TRBJ1-1
d_call: NA
cdr3_aa: CASSLTANTEAFF
cdr3_nt: TGTGCCAGCAGCTTAACGGCGAACACTGAAGCTTTCTTT

clone_size: NA
v_call: TRBV7-8
j_call: TRBJ1-1
d_call: NA
cdr3_aa: CASSPSRGGYRNEAFF
cdr3_nt: TGTGCCAGCAGCCCGTCCCGGGGGGGCTACCGGAATGAAGCTTTCTTT